These 15 T cell receptor beta chains share one sample of origin, sequenced in a study of T cell responses to AZD1222 COVID-19 vaccine. Data came from immunoSEQ multiplex PCR; TCRdb stores just in-frame clones and leaves some out. Among 100,000 to 150,000 clones listed, 75% to 95% were seen once. This specimen was peripheral blood, taken 28 days after the second AZD1222 dose. These receptors came from an adult who received the AZD1222 COVID-19 vaccine.

The chain couples TRBV10-3 to TRBJ2-5; D remains unclear. Germline V lookup: CDR1 ENHRY, CDR2 SYGVKD. The ends were cut back, 0 bases at V and 2 bases at J, with 7 bases in the middle. The CDR3 length is 14 residues. The CDR3 is CAISESKIQETQYF. CDR3 nucleotide sequence: TGTGCCATCAGTGAGTCTAAGATACAAGAGACCCAGTACTTC.

V is TRBV4-1 and J is TRBJ2-1; 9 nucleotides line up with TRBD2. The V segment lost 3 bases and the J segment 7 bases; nucleotides outside the gene matches: 4. Germline CDR1 reads MGHRA; CDR2 reads YSYEKL. The CDR3 runs to 14 residues. The CDR3 region has the DNA TGCGCCAGCAGCCAGAGGGGACTAGCAAATGAGCAGTTCTTC. Protein product: CASSQRGLANEQFF.

On this clone itself: The sample carries other DNA sequences with the same CDR3. The CDR3, as DNA: TGTGCCAGCTCACCACCGGGGACAGATACGCAGTATTTT. Translating gives CASSPPGTDTQYF. The chain is built from TRBV18 and TRBJ2-3; D is undetermined. V was clipped by 0 bases and J by 3 bases, with 4 bases between them. This CDR3 region has 13 residues. From germline, CDR1 is KGHSH and CDR2 LQKENI.

This sequence joins TRBV5-1 and TRBJ2-1; 11 nucleotides align to TRBD2. Looked up from germline, CDR1 is SGHRS and CDR2 is YFSETQ. V gave up 4 bases and J gave up 7 bases; unmatched junction bases: 4. The CDR3 covers 14 residues. The CDR3 loop reads CASSQRTSGNEQFF. The CDR3 DNA reads TGCGCCAGCAGCCAACGGACTAGCGGGAATGAGCAGTTCTTC.

The V call is TRBV12-3 or TRBV12-4, the J call TRBJ2-1; 9 nucleotides match TRBD1. After removal of 5 bases from V and 9 bases from J, the junction contained 5 bases not matched to a gene. The CDR3 sequence is 13 residues long. The CDR3 loop reads CASSLQGAGEQFF. In DNA, the CDR3 is TGTGCCAGCAGTCTACAGGGGGCGGGTGAGCAGTTCTTC.

This chain connects TRBV27 to TRBJ1-2; possible D gene TRBD1, 5 bases. CDR3 length equals 15 residues. In germline, CDR1 is MNHEY, CDR2 SMNVEV (reference sequence). V lost 5 bases to trimming and J lost 4 bases, with 17 bases between them. CDR3 in DNA: TGTGCCAGCAGTCTCGCCGGTGGGGGGTTCTATGGCTACACCTTC. It encodes CASSLAGGGFYGYTF.

The table lists this clone with a few counts. This chain joins TRBV4-3 and TRBJ2-3; 12 positions match TRBD2. This CDR3 spans 16 amino acids. The V gene end was trimmed by 0 bases and the J gene end by 4 bases; junction bases not matched to a gene: 2. Germline CDR1 and CDR2: LGHNA and YSLEER. The CDR3 nucleotides are TGCGCCAGCAGCCAAGATCTAGCGGGAGGGCCAGATACGCAGTATTTT. Protein product: CASSQDLAGGPDTQYF.

This rearrangement joins TRBV5-4 to TRBJ2-1; possible D gene TRBD2, 5 bases. CDR1 is SGHNT, CDR2 YYREEE, per germline (reference sequence). The V and J ends lost 4 bases and 2 bases respectively, with 10 bases between them. The CDR3 has 14 residues. CDR3: CASSRLFPYNEQFF. For the CDR3, the DNA is TGTGCCAGCAGCCGACTATTTCCCTACAATGAGCAGTTCTTC. Full variable domain (remainder filled in from reference TRBV5-4 and TRBJ2-1): ETGVTQSPTHLIKTRGQQVTLRCSSQSGHNTVSWYQQALGQGPQFIFQYYREEENGRGNFPPRFSGLQFPNYSSELNVNALELDDSALYLCASSRLFPYNEQFFGPGTRLTVL.

The CDR3 spells CASSVQATGGAGNTIYF. The CDR3 region has the DNA TGTGCCAGCAGCGTACAAGCTACAGGGGGAGCCGGAAACACCATATATTTT. The chain employs TRBV9 and TRBJ1-3, with TRBD1 matching over 8 bases. Germline V gene data show CDR1 as SGDLS and CDR2 as YYNGEE. The trim removed 1 base at V and 4 bases at J, leaving 10 bases unmatched. The CDR3 runs 17 residues.

The rearrangement uses TRBV5-1 and TRBJ2-7; D gene uncertain. V dropped 4 bases and J dropped 3 bases, with 14 bases sitting between them. The germline CDR1 and CDR2 sequences are SGHRS and YFSETQ. The length of the CDR3 is 14 residues. The CDR3, as DNA: TGCGCCAGCAGCGTTTCGGTGGGGAACTACGAGCAGTACTTC. Protein product: CASSVSVGNYEQYF.

This rearrangement joins TRBV19 to TRBJ2-3; D might be TRBD2 (6 bases). CDR1 and CDR2 from the germline V gene are LNHDA and SQIVND (reference sequence). The CDR3 extends over 18 amino acids. V was trimmed by 9 bases and J by 2 bases, leaving 27 bases between them. The CDR3 spells CASSSPGGTFQITDTQYF. The CDR3 bases are TGTGCCAGCTCTTCCCCTGGGGGGACCTTCCAAATCACAGATACGCAGTATTTT.

The chain is built from TRBV7-3 and TRBJ2-1; no clear D. V lost 0 bases, J lost 1 base, and 7 bases lay in between. The CDR3 totals 15 residues. From germline, CDR1 is SGHTA and CDR2 FQGTGA. CDR3 in amino acids: CASSLTPLSYNEQFF. The CDR3 DNA follows: TGTGCCAGCAGCTTAACGCCACTATCCTACAATGAGCAGTTCTTC.

The chain combines TRBV15 with TRBJ1-4; D is uncertain. The CDR3 covers 15 residues. From germline, CDR1 is LNHNV and CDR2 YYDKDF (reference sequence). V was clipped by 0 bases and J by 8 bases, with 13 bases between them. CDR3 loop: CATSRDLSLREKLFF. In nucleotides, the CDR3 is TGTGCCACCAGCAGAGATCTGAGCTTGAGGGAAAAACTGTTTTTT.

This clone was found a few times. The V and J genes are TRBV11-3 and TRBJ1-4, with 10 bases aligning to TRBD1. Germline CDR1 and CDR2: SGHNT and YENEEA. V trimming: 10 bases; J trimming: 7 bases; junction bases outside the gene matches: 9. CDR3 length: 14 residues. As DNA, the CDR3 is TGTGCCACCAAAAGACAGGGGGCAACTGAAAAACTGTTTTTT. It translates to CATKRQGATEKLFF.

The gene calls are TRBV19 and TRBJ1-1; D perhaps matches TRBD1 (5 bases). Deletions cut 1 base from V and 4 bases from J, with 7 bases between. The CDR3 length is 13 residues. The V gene's germline CDR1 is LNHDA and CDR2 SQIVND (reference sequence). CDR3 protein: CASSIGQFTEAFF. For the CDR3, the DNA is TGTGCCAGTAGTATAGGACAGTTCACTGAAGCTTTCTTT.